These 4 T cell receptor beta chains were all obtained from the same sample, sequenced in a study of T cells in Graves' hyperthyroidism and ophthalmopathy. RNA transcripts provided the source from which TCR beta CDR3 regions were amplified. An initial round of RT-PCR targeting the TCR CDR3 relied on the HTBI primer set. TCRdb re-analysed the multiplex PCR reads in MiXCR, keeping a single row per CDR3 protein. The data show approximately 370,000 distinct CDR3 sequences, more than 13% seen once. The sample was blood. All receptors come from a woman aged 25-40 years with Graves' hyperthyroidism.

This rearrangement joins TRBV7-9 to TRBJ2-7; TRBD2 aligns across 14 bases. The J segment lost 4 bases and the V segment lost 5 bases, leaving 10 bases of the junction unmatched. This CDR3 is 17 amino acids long. Germline values: CDR1 SEHNR, CDR2 FQNEAQ (reference sequence). The DNA for the CDR3 is TGTGCCAGCAGCCCCATCGGGACTAGCGGGAGATCATACGAGCAGTACTTC. As protein: CASSPIGTSGRSYEQYF.

This clonotype was seen more than once but under ten times. The chain joins TRBV5-8 to TRBJ1-5; D unclear. CDR1 and CDR2 (germline): SGHTS, YDEGEE. This CDR3 comprises 16 residues. Deletions cut 3 bases from V and 3 bases from J, with 16 bases between. The CDR3 reads CASSSGSGSYNQPQHF. The CDR3 region has the DNA TGTGCCAGCAGCTCCGGGTCTGGGAGTTACAATCAGCCCCAGCATTTT.

Ten or more counts support this clonotype. The genes are TRBV15 and TRBJ2-1; D may be TRBD2 (6 bases). V dropped 0 bases and J dropped 10 bases, with 25 bases sitting between them. The CDR3 is 18 amino acids. Germline V CDR1 and CDR2: LNHNV, YYDKDF (reference sequence). This chain's CDR3 is CATSRDSGGWEASGEQFF. The CDR3 DNA sequence: TGTGCCACCAGCAGAGATTCAGGAGGGTGGGAGGCCTCGGGGGAGCAGTTCTTC.

V gene TRBV7-9 combines with J gene TRBJ2-2, with 10 bases that match TRBD1. This CDR3 comprises 16 residues. Trimming took 5 bases from V and 0 from J; bases not matched to a gene: 3. CDR1 is SEHNR and CDR2 is FQNEAQ in the germline V gene (reference sequence). The CDR3 region is CASSPTGGANTGELFF. The CDR3 DNA sequence: TGTGCCAGCAGCCCGACAGGGGGCGCGAACACCGGGGAGCTGTTTTTT.